The clone carrying this T cell receptor beta chain has a single count. The assay was immunoSEQ multiplex PCR, and TCRdb's table has in-frame clones only and misses some. The sample consists of fewer than 150,000 clones, less than 85% of them appearing once. Germline assignment: CDR1 SGHTA and CDR2 FQGNSA. The ends lost 7 bases at V and 6 bases at J; junction bases unmatched: 8. This CDR3 spans 15 amino acids. The source of the sample is a study of blood T cell repertoires in COVID-19. Study-wide context: Acute-phase and convalescent COVID-19 samples originated in the United States, Italy and Spain.

The TCR was taken from a man between 50 and 59 years old with acute or convalescent COVID-19. Specimen: peripheral blood. The rearrangement uses TRBV7-2 and TRBJ2-3, with 12 bases fitting TRBD2. CDR3 sequence: CASTKPSGRVDTQYF. DNA of the CDR3: TGTGCCAGCACCAAGCCTAGCGGGAGGGTTGATACGCAGTATTTT.